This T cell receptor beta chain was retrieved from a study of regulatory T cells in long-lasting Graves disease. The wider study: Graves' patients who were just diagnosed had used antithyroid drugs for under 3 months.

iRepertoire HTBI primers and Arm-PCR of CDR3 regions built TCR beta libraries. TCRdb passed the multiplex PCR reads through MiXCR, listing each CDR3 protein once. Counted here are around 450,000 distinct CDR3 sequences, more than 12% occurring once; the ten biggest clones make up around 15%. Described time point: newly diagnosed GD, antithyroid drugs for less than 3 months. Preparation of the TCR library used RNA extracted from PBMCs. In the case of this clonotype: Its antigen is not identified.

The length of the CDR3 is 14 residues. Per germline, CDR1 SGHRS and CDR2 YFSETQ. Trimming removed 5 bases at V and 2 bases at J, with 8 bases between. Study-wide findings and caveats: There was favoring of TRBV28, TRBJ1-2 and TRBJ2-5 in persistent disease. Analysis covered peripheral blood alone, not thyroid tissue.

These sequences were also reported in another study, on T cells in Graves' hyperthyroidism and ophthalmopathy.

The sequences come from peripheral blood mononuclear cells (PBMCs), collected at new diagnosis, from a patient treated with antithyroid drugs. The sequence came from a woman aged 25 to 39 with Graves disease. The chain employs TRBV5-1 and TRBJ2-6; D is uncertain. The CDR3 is CASSNGPGANVLTF. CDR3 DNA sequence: TGCGCCAGCAGTAACGGGCCTGGGGCCAACGTCCTGACTTTC.